The rows below give T cell receptor beta chains drawn from one sample of a study of blood T cell repertoires in COVID-19. The table came from immunoSEQ multiplex PCR; TCRdb's copy has only in-frame clones and leaves some out. The data contain roughly 150,000 clones, 75% to 85% of them seen just once; the ten biggest clones take up around 2.9%. Sequencing was done on a sample of peripheral blood. These receptor sequences come from a man aged 50-59 years with acute or convalescent COVID-19. The CDR3 runs from the conserved cysteine through the conserved F or W. The order of the fields is V gene, D gene, clone size, CDR3 length, CDR3 protein. A D gene is named only where the DNA matches it firmly. Clone size is not always given. Where it is, it says once, few, many or a class for expanded clones.

V gene: TRBV2; D gene: .; clone size: .; CDR3 length: 14; CDR3 protein: CASSEAGSRGPYTF
V gene: TRBV5-5; D gene: .; clone size: .; CDR3 length: 15; CDR3 protein: CASSFPGDTNEKLFF
V gene: TRBV7-2; D gene: .; clone size: .; CDR3 length: 12; CDR3 protein: CASSPHIGELFF
V gene: TRBV27; D gene: .; clone size: .; CDR3 length: 13; CDR3 protein: CASRRTAYYEQYF
V gene: TRBV9; D gene: TRBD1; clone size: .; CDR3 length: 17; CDR3 protein: CASSSSGTGSSYNEQFF
V gene: TRBV7-9; D gene: .; clone size: .; CDR3 length: 15; CDR3 protein: CASSSRGSGIYGYTF
V gene: TRBV12-5; D gene: TRBD2; clone size: .; CDR3 length: 15; CDR3 protein: CASGLIGGVADTQYF
V gene: TRBV5-1; D gene: .; clone size: .; CDR3 length: 15; CDR3 protein: CASSLGTGWNTEAFF
V gene: TRBV4-2; D gene: TRBD2; clone size: once; CDR3 length: 15; CDR3 protein: CASSQRGGEQETQYF
V gene: TRBV27; D gene: TRBD1; clone size: .; CDR3 length: 13; CDR3 protein: CASSTGVGNTIYF
V gene: TRBV18; D gene: TRBD1; clone size: .; CDR3 length: 15; CDR3 protein: CASSPTGGNNQPQHF
V gene: TRBV14; D gene: .; clone size: .; CDR3 length: 13; CDR3 protein: CASSQDRGNTIYF
V gene: TRBV30; D gene: .; clone size: .; CDR3 length: 12; CDR3 protein: CAWTPEGRSIYF
V gene: TRBV5-1; D gene: TRBD1; clone size: .; CDR3 length: 15; CDR3 protein: CASSVGQGARGEQFF
V gene: TRBV7-2; D gene: TRBD1; clone size: .; CDR3 length: 18; CDR3 protein: CASSSTGVLSSYNSPLHF
V gene: TRBV29-1; D gene: TRBD1; clone size: .; CDR3 length: 12; CDR3 protein: CSGWDRRNTIYF
V gene: TRBV12-5; D gene: TRBD1; clone size: .; CDR3 length: 16; CDR3 protein: CASVMTQGRAYNEQFF
V gene: TRBV19; D gene: TRBD1; clone size: .; CDR3 length: 13; CDR3 protein: CASSDRGLSGYTF
V gene: TRBV2; D gene: .; clone size: .; CDR3 length: 10; CDR3 protein: CASGSNPQHF
V gene: TRBV19; D gene: .; clone size: once; CDR3 length: 14; CDR3 protein: CASSIQGGGQPQHF
V gene: TRBV25-1; D gene: .; clone size: .; CDR3 length: 13; CDR3 protein: CASDDDNHREQYF
V gene: TRBV2; D gene: .; clone size: .; CDR3 length: 15; CDR3 protein: CASSGVGVLTGELFF
V gene: TRBV7-9; D gene: TRBD1; clone size: once; CDR3 length: 13; CDR3 protein: CASSGQGTYEQYF
V gene: TRBV7-8; D gene: .; clone size: .; CDR3 length: 13; CDR3 protein: CASSAGTRYEQYF
V gene: TRBV5-6; D gene: TRBD2; clone size: .; CDR3 length: 12; CDR3 protein: CASGRETYEQYF
V gene: TRBV10-3; D gene: .; clone size: .; CDR3 length: 13; CDR3 protein: CAIRLTSYYEQYF
V gene: TRBV12-3/TRBV12-4; D gene: .; clone size: .; CDR3 length: 12; CDR3 protein: CASRWGVDEQYF
V gene: TRBV24-1; D gene: TRBD1; clone size: .; CDR3 length: 15; CDR3 protein: CATSDSRGPGYEQYF